This T cell receptor beta chain originates from a study of radiotherapy plus CTLA-4 blockade in lung cancer. About the study: An objective response was seen in about 17% of patients, and disease control in around 33%.

Assay: immunoSEQ multiplex PCR; the TCRdb copy retains only in-frame clones and omits some. Altogether 40,000 to 45,000 clones are present, approximately 71% being singletons, with the ten largest covering approximately 2.4%. Points from the study as a whole: Early clonal dynamics of blood T cells, together with interferon-beta, were reported as the best response predictor. An expansion of tumor-derived TCR clones occurred in blood after radiotherapy plus ipilimumab.

Focal radiation plus CTLA-4 blockade with ipilimumab was administered to patients who had chemo-refractory metastatic non-small-cell lung cancer. A word on this clone: The antigen is unknown.

This CDR3 has 14 amino acids. Germline loops: CDR1 MNHEY, CDR2 SMNVEV (reference sequence). V lost 5 bases and J lost 4; bases outside the gene matches: 8. This receptor was taken from a human donor with non-small cell lung cancer whose response to radiotherapy plus ipilimumab could not be evaluated. This chain connects TRBV27 to TRBJ2-7; the match to TRBD2 covers 7 bases. The specimen comprised peripheral blood, sampled from a patient treated with radiotherapy plus ipilimumab. This CDR3 reads CASSLERGLYEQYF. The CDR3 DNA follows: TGTGCCAGCAGTCTCGAGCGGGGCCTATACGAGCAGTACTTC.